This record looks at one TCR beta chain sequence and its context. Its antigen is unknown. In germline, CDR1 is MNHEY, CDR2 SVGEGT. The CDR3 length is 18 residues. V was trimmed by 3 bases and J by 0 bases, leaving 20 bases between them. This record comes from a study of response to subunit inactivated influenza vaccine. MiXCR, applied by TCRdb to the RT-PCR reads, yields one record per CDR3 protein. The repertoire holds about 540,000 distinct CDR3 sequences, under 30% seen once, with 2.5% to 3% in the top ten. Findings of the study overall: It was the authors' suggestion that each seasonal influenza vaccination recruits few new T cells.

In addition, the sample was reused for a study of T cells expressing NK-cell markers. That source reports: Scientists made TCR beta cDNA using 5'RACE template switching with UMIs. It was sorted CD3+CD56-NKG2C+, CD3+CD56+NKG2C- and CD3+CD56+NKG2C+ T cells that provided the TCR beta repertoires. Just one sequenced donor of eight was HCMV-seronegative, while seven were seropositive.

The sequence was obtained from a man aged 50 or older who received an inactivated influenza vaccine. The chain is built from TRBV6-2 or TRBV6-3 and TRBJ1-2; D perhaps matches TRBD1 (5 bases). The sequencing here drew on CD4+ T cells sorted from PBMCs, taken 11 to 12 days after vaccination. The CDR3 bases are TGTGCCAGCAGTTATACGGGACTCAGGATACCAGCTAACTATGGCTACACCTTC. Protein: CASSYTGLRIPANYGYTF.